Detailed here is one TCR beta chain. Its target is not known. Germline V gives CDR1 GTSNPN, CDR2 SVGIG (reference sequence). V lost 3 bases, J lost 4 bases, and 12 bases lay in between. There are 14 residues in the CDR3. The sample comes from a study of beta chain features in type 1 diabetes. Whole-study results and caveats: For Type 1 diabetes patients, all four CD4+ subsets carried TCRB CDR3s that were moderately but significantly shorter.

Reverse transcription of all isolated RNA meant that expressed TCRB transcripts were sequenced. Assay used: immunoSEQ multiplex PCR; TCRdb lists only in-frame clones, some missing. The sample includes around 430,000 clones, roughly 30% of them seen just once. What was sequenced was naive CD4+ T cells from blood. V gene TRBV30 combines with J gene TRBJ2-2, with D tentatively TRBD2 (5 bases). The TCR was taken from a man aged 18 to 29 in good health. The CDR3 protein is CAWRSGPVTGELFF. In DNA form, the CDR3 reads TGTGCCTGGAGAAGCGGACCGGTCACCGGGGAGCTGTTTTTT.